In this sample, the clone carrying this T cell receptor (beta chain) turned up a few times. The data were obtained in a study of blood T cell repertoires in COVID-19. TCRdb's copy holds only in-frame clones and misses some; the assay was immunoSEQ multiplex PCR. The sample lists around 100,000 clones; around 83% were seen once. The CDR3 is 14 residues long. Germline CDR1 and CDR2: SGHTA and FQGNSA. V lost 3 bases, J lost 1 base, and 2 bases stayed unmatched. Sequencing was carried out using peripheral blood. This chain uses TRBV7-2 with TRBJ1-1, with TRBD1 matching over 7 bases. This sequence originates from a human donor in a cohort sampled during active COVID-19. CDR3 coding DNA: TGTGCCAGCAGCTTCTGGACAGGGAACACTGAAGCTTTCTTT. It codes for CASSFWTGNTEAFF.